Here is one T cell receptor (beta chain) with its context. Trimming removed 3 bases from V and 5 bases from J, with 13 bases in between. The CDR3 extends over 14 amino acids. CDR1 SGHRS and CDR2 YFSETQ come from the germline V gene. The entry originates in a study of shared T cell receptors in the human thymus. Profiled with immunoSEQ multiplex PCR; TCRdb holds only in-frame clones, not every one. The sample yields roughly 500,000 clones, approximately 80% seen once. These data also featured in a second study, about human thymus T cells. Per that paper: Finnish infants who were healthy and having corrective surgery for congenital heart defects made up the donors. Surgeons resected thymus tissue during corrective heart surgery. Related research has reported that thymic repertoires overlap highly among unrelated individuals.

The sample was thymocytes. The source of this sequence is a boy younger than two with a congenital heart defect. The chain employs TRBV5-1 and TRBJ2-3; no reliable D call. The DNA of the CDR3 is TGCGCCAGCAGCTCCGCCGATTTGAGAGATACGCAGTATTTT. Its protein product is CASSSADLRDTQYF.